These 18 T cell receptor beta chains share one sample of origin, sequenced in a study of cytomegalovirus exposure and HLA in healthy donors. 13 Jbeta primers and 60 Vbeta primers were used for the PCR. Clones were read by immunoSEQ multiplex PCR, and TCRdb kept only the in-frame ones, dropping some. The sample lists some 150,000 clones; about 83% were seen once. The sample comprised PBMCs. The receptors derive from a woman aged 30 to 39 in good health and CMV-seronegative.

This sequence joins TRBV7-6 and TRBJ2-5; D is perhaps TRBD2 (5 bases). V lost 3 bases to trimming and J lost 3 bases, with 11 bases between them. The CDR3 totals 14 residues. Germline V gene sequence: CDR1 SGHVS, CDR2 FNYEAQ. The CDR3 reads CASSFPGSEETQYF. DNA of the CDR3: TGTGCCAGCAGCTTTCCGGGATCAGAAGAGACCCAGTACTTC.

The V gene is TRBV30, the J gene TRBJ2-7; D is undetermined. CDR3 length equals 12 residues. Trimming shortened V by 2 bases and J by 1 base, and 6 bases separated the two germline ends. The germline V gene has CDR1 GTSNPN and CDR2 SVGIG (reference sequence). The CDR3 region has the DNA TGTGCCTGGAGTTTCGTATCCTACGAGCAGTACTTC. It specifies CAWSFVSYEQYF. Together with reference TRBV30 and TRBJ2-7, the CDR3 gives the full variable domain: SQTIHQWPATLVQPVGSPLSLECTVEGTSNPNLYWYRQAAGRGLQLLFYSVGIGQISSEVPQNLSASRPQDRQFILSSKKLLLSDSGFYLCAWSFVSYEQYFGPGTRLTVT.

The chain recombines TRBV7-2 with TRBJ2-2; TRBD2 matches at 14 bases. J gave up 7 bases and V 5 bases, and 6 bases lay outside the gene matches. Germline V CDR1 and CDR2: SGHTA, FQGNSA. CDR3 size: 16 residues. CDR3 sequence: CASSPTSGGAGGELFF. CDR3 DNA sequence: TGTGCCAGCAGCCCGACTAGCGGGGGGGCTGGCGGGGAGCTGTTTTTT.

DNA of the CDR3: TGTGCCAGCAGCTTGCCCCTGGGCGGGAGCGAAAACACCGGGGAGCTGTTTTTT. This sequence encodes CASSLPLGGSENTGELFF. The chain links TRBV5-4 to TRBJ2-2, with 7 positions matching TRBD2. The ends lost 1 base at V and 2 bases at J; junction bases unmatched: 11. This CDR3 is 18 amino acids long. The germline gives CDR1 SGHNT, CDR2 YYREEE (reference sequence).

This chain links TRBV6-1 with TRBJ2-1, with 7 bases aligning to TRBD2. V lost 8 bases to trimming and J lost 5 bases; unmatched junction nucleotides: 9. The CDR3 loop spans 14 amino acids. Germline V lookup: CDR1 MNHNS, CDR2 SASEGT. The DNA for the CDR3 is TGTGCCAGCGGCGGGAGTTCCACTAACAATGAGCAGTTCTTC. Protein sequence: CASGGSSTNNEQFF.

This clone has a single count. This chain connects TRBV7-9 to TRBJ1-2; 10 nucleotides agree with TRBD1. J lost 9 bases, V lost 5 bases, and 12 bases had no gene match. Germline CDR1 and CDR2: SEHNR and FQNEAQ (reference sequence). The CDR3 loop spans 15 amino acids. The DNA of the CDR3 is TGTGCCAGCAGCGCCGGACAGGGGGTCCTATGGCGCTACACCTTC. Its protein product is CASSAGQGVLWRYTF.

DNA for the CDR3: TGTGCCAGCAGTTACTCGAGGGCAGATACGCAGTATTTT. This encodes CASSYSRADTQYF. V is TRBV6-6 and J is TRBJ2-3; tentative D call: TRBD2 (5 bases). The CDR3 runs to 13 residues. Germline loops: CDR1 MNHNY, CDR2 SVGAGI (reference sequence). Deletions cut 0 bases from V and 4 bases from J, with 5 bases between.

V is TRBV9 and J is TRBJ1-2; D gene unclear. CDR3 length equals 15 residues. Germline V gene lookup returns CDR1 SGDLS and CDR2 YYNGEE. Between the trimmed V and J ends, which lost 0 bases and 2 bases, there was a span of 11 bases. In DNA, the CDR3 is TGTGCCAGCAGCGTAGAAGCGGGTGGAAACTATGGCTACACCTTC. This encodes CASSVEAGGNYGYTF.

This clone appeared a single time. This rearrangement joins TRBV19 to TRBJ1-6; the D is unclear. V lost 6 bases and J 0 bases, leaving 12 bases between the germline ends. The length of the CDR3 is 16 residues. Germline V gene data show CDR1 as LNHDA and CDR2 as SQIVND (reference sequence). CDR3 amino acids: CASREEPSSYNSPLHF. The CDR3 DNA reads TGTGCCAGTAGAGAGGAGCCGAGCTCCTATAATTCACCCCTCCACTTT.

The chain recombines TRBV6-5 with TRBJ2-3; D may be TRBD2 (6 bases). V lost 5 bases and J 8 bases, leaving 14 bases between the germline ends. Germline V gene data show CDR1 as MNHEY and CDR2 as SVGAGI. The CDR3 runs 13 residues. CDR3 nucleotides: TGTGCCAGCAGTAGCAGACCGGGAGCTACGCAGTATTTT. Its protein product is CASSSRPGATQYF.

The sample holds one count of this clone. The chain employs TRBV6-5 and TRBJ2-1; D might be TRBD2 (5 bases). With 2 bases removed from V and 6 bases from J, the gap between germline ends came to 8 bases. CDR1 and CDR2 (germline): MNHEY, SVGAGI. This CDR3 has 13 residues. The CDR3 spells CASSYPGTNEQFF. The CDR3 region has the DNA TGTGCCAGCAGTTACCCGGGAACCAATGAGCAGTTCTTC.

This chain links TRBV7-9 with TRBJ1-2; unclear D gene. Germline V gene data show CDR1 as SEHNR and CDR2 as FQNEAQ (reference sequence). V gave up 1 base and J gave up 2 bases, with 11 bases separating them. CDR3 length: 15 residues. CDR3 loop: CASSLGRDSNYGYTF. CDR3 sequence (DNA): TGTGCCAGCAGCTTAGGAAGAGACTCCAACTATGGCTACACCTTC.

This CDR3 reads CASSSGQGLSYEQYF. As DNA, the CDR3 is TGTGCCAGCAGTTCCGGACAGGGACTTTCATACGAGCAGTACTTC. This rearrangement joins TRBV28 to TRBJ2-7, with 8 positions matching TRBD1. V was clipped by 4 bases and J by 4 bases; unmatched bases: 9. Germline V CDR1 and CDR2: MDHEN, SYDVKM. The CDR3 spans 15 residues.

This clone was recorded only once. J is TRBJ2-1 and V is TRBV19; D ambiguous. CDR1 and CDR2 from the germline V gene are LNHDA and SQIVND (reference sequence). The CDR3 loop spans 15 amino acids. V was pared by 7 bases and J by 0 bases, with 13 bases between. CDR3 sequence: CASKIGGSSYNEQFF. CDR3 coding DNA: TGTGCCAGTAAAATAGGCGGATCCTCCTACAATGAGCAGTTCTTC.

The J gene is TRBJ2-1, the V gene TRBV9, with TRBD2 as a possible D gene (5 bases). The V gene's germline CDR1 is SGDLS and CDR2 YYNGEE. The V end lost 1 base, the J end lost 5 bases, and 10 bases lay between the germline ends. This CDR3 is 14 amino acids long. Here the CDR3 DNA reads TGTGCCAGCAGCGTAAGAGGGCCCAACAATGAGCAGTTCTTC. This encodes CASSVRGPNNEQFF.

V is TRBV9 and J is TRBJ2-7; TRBD1 might be the D (6 bases). Trimming pared 1 base from V and 7 bases from J, leaving 21 bases between. Per the germline V gene, CDR1 is SGDLS and CDR2 is YYNGEE. CDR3 size: 16 residues. Written as DNA, the CDR3 is TGTGCCAGCAGCGTAAAGGGGGACGAGGTGGTGGGTGAGCAGTACTTC. Translation gives CASSVKGDEVVGEQYF.

The V call is TRBV27, the J call TRBJ2-1, with TRBD2 matching 14 bases. The CDR3 consists of 17 residues. Germline loops: CDR1 MNHEY, CDR2 SMNVEV (reference sequence). V was clipped by 2 bases and J by 8 bases; unmatched bases: 8. The CDR3 nucleotides read TGTGCCAGCAGTTTAACCGGGACTAGCGGGGGAGAGGATGAGCAGTTCTTC. It is translated as CASSLTGTSGGEDEQFF.

This CDR3 is CASSSPSGGVETQYF. Written as DNA, the CDR3 is TGTGCCAGCAGCTCGCCTTCGGGGGGGGTAGAGACCCAGTACTTC. The rearrangement links TRBV7-9 to TRBJ2-5; 8 bases are a match to TRBD2. This CDR3 comprises 15 residues. Germline loops: CDR1 SEHNR, CDR2 FQNEAQ (reference sequence). V dropped 4 bases and J dropped 4; count of bases not matched to a gene: 8.